A single sample gave rise to the 11 T cell receptor beta chains below, sequenced in a study of T cell responses to AZD1222 COVID-19 vaccine. The table came from immunoSEQ multiplex PCR; TCRdb's copy has only in-frame clones and leaves some out. Here the sample spans roughly 110,000 clones, nearly 90% being singletons. The specimen was peripheral blood, collected 28 days after the second AZD1222 dose. These receptor sequences come from an adult who received the AZD1222 COVID-19 vaccine.

The chain couples TRBV28 to TRBJ2-7; D perhaps matches TRBD2 (5 bases). The CDR3 length is 13 residues. V lost 5 bases, J lost 5 bases, and 13 bases lay in between. The germline V gene encodes CDR1 MDHEN and CDR2 SYDVKM. The chain's CDR3 is CASSPSGIHEQYF. The CDR3 DNA sequence: TGTGCCAGCAGTCCCTCGGGGATTCACGAGCAGTACTTC.

V gene TRBV2 combines with J gene TRBJ1-1, with 7 positions matching TRBD1. The V gene end was trimmed by 6 bases and the J gene end by 0 bases; junction bases not matched to a gene: 4. This CDR3 has 14 residues. Germline lookup yields CDR1 SNHLY and CDR2 FYNNEI. DNA of the CDR3: TGTGCCAGCAGCTCCGGGACAGTGAACACTGAAGCTTTCTTT. Translation gives CASSSGTVNTEAFF.

This rearrangement joins TRBV7-6 to TRBJ2-7; 11 nucleotides match TRBD1. Germline V gives CDR1 SGHVS, CDR2 FNYEAQ. J lost 0 bases, V lost 1 base, and 5 bases had no gene match. This CDR3 spans 17 amino acids. CDR3 sequence reads: CASSLGTGGPSSYEQYF. CDR3 DNA sequence: TGTGCCAGCAGCTTAGGGACAGGGGGCCCTAGCTCCTACGAGCAGTACTTC.

Notes on this clone: The sample contains more than one DNA sequence encoding this CDR3. The chain links TRBV12-3 or TRBV12-4 to TRBJ1-2; D might be TRBD1 (6 bases). Trimming removed 6 bases at V and 1 base at J, with 9 bases between. This CDR3 is 13 amino acids long. CDR3 bases: TGTGCCAGCAGCCCGGACAGTAACTATGGCTACACCTTC. This sequence encodes CASSPDSNYGYTF.

V usage is TRBV4-1 and J usage is TRBJ2-3; 8 nucleotides agree with TRBD2. Germline V gene lookup returns CDR1 MGHRA and CDR2 YSYEKL. There are 15 residues in the CDR3. Trimming took 3 bases from V and 2 from J; bases not matched to a gene: 4. The CDR3: CASSHGGDYTDTQYF. Here the CDR3 DNA reads TGCGCCAGCAGCCACGGGGGGGACTACACAGATACGCAGTATTTT.

V is TRBV6-2 or TRBV6-3 and J is TRBJ2-2; TRBD2 might be the D (6 bases). The CDR3 is 14 residues long. Trimming left V 6 bases short and J 6 bases short, with 14 bases between. Germline V gene lookup returns CDR1 MNHEY and CDR2 SVGEGT. This chain's CDR3 is CASSLPRGSGELFF. The CDR3 coding sequence is TGTGCCAGCAGCCTACCACGGGGGTCCGGGGAGCTGTTTTTT.

The V call is TRBV6-5, the J call TRBJ2-3; no clear D. The CDR3 sequence is 11 residues long. The V gene lost 4 bases and the J gene lost 4 bases, with 3 bases spanning the gap. Germline assignment: CDR1 MNHEY and CDR2 SVGAGI. The DNA of the CDR3 is TGTGCCAGCAGTTCGTCAGATACGCAGTATTTT. Its translation: CASSSSDTQYF.

The genes are TRBV9 and TRBJ1-4; D is undetermined. The V end lost 0 bases, the J end lost 0 bases, and 6 bases lay between the germline ends. The CDR3 totals 15 residues. The germline CDR1 and CDR2 sequences are SGDLS and YYNGEE. The CDR3 DNA follows: TGTGCCAGCAGCGTAGGGACCTCAACTAATGAAAAACTGTTTTTT. Protein sequence: CASSVGTSTNEKLFF.

The gene calls are TRBV7-9 and TRBJ2-5; D might be TRBD1 (5 bases). CDR3 length equals 14 residues. The germline V gene has CDR1 SEHNR and CDR2 FQNEAQ (reference sequence). The V and J ends lost 5 bases and 0 bases respectively, with 10 bases between them. CDR3 in amino acids: CASSLRQHQETQYF. The CDR3 DNA reads as TGTGCCAGCAGCCTTAGACAGCACCAAGAGACCCAGTACTTC.

V gene TRBV29-1 combines with J gene TRBJ2-5; D is unclear. The CDR3 extends over 11 amino acids. V lost 3 bases and J lost 4, with 6 bases in between. CDR1 is SQVTM and CDR2 is ANQGSEA in the germline V gene. The DNA of the CDR3 is TGCAGCGTTGAGATTGGAGAGACCCAGTACTTC. It yields the protein CSVEIGETQYF.

The chain combines TRBV5-8 with TRBJ2-1; 14 positions match TRBD2. From germline, CDR1 is SGHTS and CDR2 YDEGEE. The V and J ends lost 2 bases and 6 bases, in that order; junction bases with no gene match: 7. The length of the CDR3 is 17 residues. The CDR3 protein is CASSFRTSGGPGNEQFF. CDR3 nucleotides: TGTGCCAGCAGCTTCAGGACTAGCGGGGGGCCGGGCAATGAGCAGTTCTTC.